Detailed here is one TCR beta chain. The antigen is not known. The data were obtained in a study of breast tumors, draining lymph nodes, adjacent tissues. The lymph nodes were axillary draining lymph nodes from breast cancer patients. TCRdb re-called the multiplex PCR reads through MiXCR, storing one row per CDR3 protein. The table has 150,000 to 200,000 distinct CDR3 sequences, about 30% seen once. Regarding the study as a whole: Most tumor T cells seemingly derive from lymph node, then expand in tumor. Luminal-like breast cancer showed significantly higher tumor–nontumor repertoire similarity than basal-like.

V was clipped by 6 bases and J by 5 bases; unmatched bases: 1. The CDR3 has 12 amino acids. Germline CDR1 DFQATT, CDR2 SNEGSKA (reference sequence). The chain uses TRBV20-1 and TRBJ2-3; TRBD2 matches at 11 bases. The sequenced sample consisted of axillary lymph node tissue. This TCR was sampled from a female donor with breast cancer. Some clones in this sample may be carry-over from other donors' samples. The CDR3 reads CSATSGGDTQYF. For the CDR3, the DNA is TGCAGTGCAACTAGCGGGGGAGATACGCAGTATTTT.